One sample yielded the 32 T cell receptor beta chains listed below, sequenced in a study of early T cells in non-severe SARS-CoV-2 infection. TCRdb independently ran MiXCR on the 5' RACE reads; one entry per CDR3 protein. The sample carries about 35,000 distinct CDR3 sequences, almost 5.5% recorded once. The sample consisted of whole blood, taken at baseline. The receptor source for this set is an adult who was a healthcare worker with PCR-confirmed SARS-CoV-2 infection or an uninfected control (not recorded which).

V and J are TRBV18 and TRBJ1-1; the D is unclear. V was shortened by 2 bases and J by 1 base, with 5 bases between the two germline ends. Germline V gene lookup returns CDR1 KGHSH and CDR2 LQKENI. This CDR3 has 13 residues. CDR3 sequence: CASSPGGNTEAFF. CDR3 sequence (DNA): TGTGCCAGCTCACCAGGAGGGAACACTGAAGCTTTCTTT.

This clonotype was detected ten times or more. The V and J genes are TRBV28 and TRBJ2-3, with D hard to call. V lost 0 bases and J 6 bases, leaving 10 bases between the germline ends. CDR3 size: 14 residues. Per the germline V gene, CDR1 is MDHEN and CDR2 is SYDVKM. This chain's CDR3 is CASSLWAASDTQYF. The CDR3 region has the DNA TGTGCCAGCAGTTTATGGGCAGCGTCTGATACGCAGTATTTT.

Ten or more counts support this clonotype. The chain employs TRBV29-1 and TRBJ2-7; D is perhaps TRBD2 (6 bases). The CDR3 contains 17 residues. Germline V lookup: CDR1 SQVTM, CDR2 ANQGSEA. With 4 bases removed from V and 0 bases from J, the gap between germline ends came to 22 bases. CDR3 amino acids: CSVGDRRTTVNSYEQYF. CDR3 DNA: TGCAGCGTTGGGGACCGCCGGACTACCGTTAACTCCTACGAGCAGTACTTC.

This clonotype was detected many times. The chain carries TRBV3-1 and TRBJ2-3; TRBD1 agrees at 7 bases. Trimming at V came to 4 bases and at J to 2 bases, leaving 6 bases not matched to a gene. This CDR3 has 15 residues. From germline, CDR1 is LGHDT and CDR2 YNNKEL (reference sequence). CDR3 amino acids: CASSLRQGNTDTQYF. CDR3 nucleotide sequence: TGTGCCAGCAGCCTTCGACAGGGTAACACAGATACGCAGTATTTT.

This clonotype was seen ten or more times. This chain joins TRBV18 and TRBJ1-6; D gene uncertain. The V end lost 2 bases, the J end lost 6 bases, and 5 bases lay between the germline ends. The V gene's germline CDR1 is KGHSH and CDR2 LQKENI. The CDR3 has 13 residues. The CDR3, as DNA: TGTGCCAGCTCACCAGGAGCTAATTCACCCCTCCACTTT. Translated, it gives CASSPGANSPLHF.

The V call is TRBV12-3 or TRBV12-4, the J call TRBJ1-1; D remains unclear. The CDR3 has 14 amino acids. V gave up 2 bases and J gave up 5 bases, with 12 bases separating them. The CDR3 DNA reads as TGTGCCAGCAGTTTATGGGGTGAGGGAACTGAAGCTTTCTTT. This codes for CASSLWGEGTEAFF.

This clonotype was seen at least ten times. J is TRBJ2-6 and V is TRBV7-9; D is unresolved. CDR3 size: 18 residues. Germline loops: CDR1 SEHNR, CDR2 FQNEAQ (reference sequence). V lost 2 bases and J 2 bases, leaving 16 bases between the germline ends. CDR3 in DNA: TGTGCCAGCAGCTTAAATCTCGCCTGGGGTGCTGGGGCCAACGTCCTGACTTTC. Translation gives CASSLNLAWGAGANVLTF.

V gene TRBV6-6 combines with J gene TRBJ2-7; 7 nucleotides line up with TRBD1. The CDR3 length is 14 residues. V dropped 6 bases and J dropped 5; count of bases not matched to a gene: 10. Germline V gives CDR1 MNHNY, CDR2 SVGAGI (reference sequence). The CDR3 DNA reads as TGTGCCAGCAGGCTCAGACAGGGCAGCCACGAGCAGTACGTC. Residues: CASRLRQGSHEQYV.

This clonotype has ten or more counts. The rearrangement links TRBV20-1 to TRBJ2-4, with 7 bases fitting TRBD1. The germline V gene has CDR1 DFQATT and CDR2 SNEGSKA (reference sequence). The CDR3 has 15 amino acids. The J segment lost 6 bases and the V segment lost 6 bases, leaving 14 bases of the junction unmatched. CDR3 region: CSAEQGYPSGNIQYF. The CDR3 DNA follows: TGCAGTGCGGAACAGGGGTACCCCTCGGGAAACATTCAGTACTTC.

V is TRBV5-1 and J is TRBJ2-5, with a weak D call TRBD2 (6 bases). V shed 0 bases and J shed 2 bases, with 29 bases lying between them. Germline V gene lookup returns CDR1 SGHRS and CDR2 YFSETQ. This CDR3 is built from 21 residues. The CDR3 DNA is TGCGCCAGCAGCTTGGGCCGCCGACGTGGGGGGACCCAAAGCTCACAAGAGACCCAGTACTTC. This sequence encodes CASSLGRRRGGTQSSQETQYF.

The chain joins TRBV7-9 to TRBJ2-3; 7 bases are a match to TRBD2. Per germline, CDR1 SEHNR and CDR2 FQNEAQ (reference sequence). V lost 11 bases and J lost 3; bases outside the gene matches: 14. This CDR3 is built from 15 residues. The CDR3 loop reads CAHTPFTGGTDTQYF. The CDR3 region has the DNA TGTGCCCACACCCCCTTTACGGGAGGTACAGATACGCAGTATTTT. The variable domain in full, with the rest retrieved from reference TRBV7-9 and TRBJ2-3, is DTGVSQNPRHKITKRGQNVTFRCDPISEHNRLYWYRQTLGQGPEFLTYFQNEAQLEKSRLLSDRFSAERPKGSFSTLEIQRTEQGDSAMYLCAHTPFTGGTDTQYFGPGTRLTVL.

This clonotype was seen ten or more times. The chain combines TRBV20-1 with TRBJ2-1, with D possibly TRBD2 on 6 matching bases. V was pared by 3 bases and J by 1 base, with 10 bases between. The germline V gene has CDR1 DFQATT and CDR2 SNEGSKA (reference sequence). This CDR3 spans 14 amino acids. CDR3: CSASGSASYNEQFF. The CDR3 coding sequence is TGCAGTGCTAGCGGGAGCGCGTCCTACAATGAGCAGTTCTTC.

This clonotype was observed many times. The chain joins TRBV6-6 to TRBJ2-7; D is unresolved. Looked up from germline, CDR1 is MNHNY and CDR2 is SVGAGI (reference sequence). The CDR3 contains 16 residues. The V end lost 0 bases, the J end lost 0 bases, and 12 bases lay between the germline ends. CDR3: CASSYSRAGSSYEQYV. CDR3 bases: TGTGCCAGCAGTTACTCGAGAGCCGGCAGCTCCTACGAGCAGTACGTC.

CDR3 sequence reads: CASSRPSGRAQNTGELFF. CDR3 bases: TGTGCCAGCAGTCGACCTAGCGGGAGGGCCCAGAACACCGGGGAGCTGTTTTTT. The chain is built from TRBV6-2 or TRBV6-3 and TRBJ2-2; the match to TRBD2 covers 12 bases. Germline V gene sequence: CDR1 MNHEY, CDR2 SVGEGT. The trim removed 5 bases at V and 1 base at J, leaving 8 bases unmatched. The CDR3 is made up of 18 amino acids.

The CDR3 nucleotides are TGCAGTGCTACCAAGATTGTGAGCAGGTACCTTTCCTACGAGCAGTACTTC. It specifies CSATKIVSRYLSYEQYF. The V call is TRBV20-1, the J call TRBJ2-7; D unresolved. The CDR3 covers 17 residues. Germline values: CDR1 DFQATT, CDR2 SNEGSKA (reference sequence). Trimming stripped 4 bases from V and 1 base from J, with 23 bases between.

The table lists this clonotype with many counts. This CDR3 reads CASYLTNMGTDTQYF. Written as DNA, the CDR3 is TGTGCCAGCTATCTCACCAATATGGGCACAGATACGCAGTATTTT. The chain recombines TRBV12-3 or TRBV12-4 with TRBJ2-3; D is unresolved. The CDR3 contains 15 residues. V gave up 8 bases and J gave up 1 base, with 16 bases separating them.

V is TRBV20-1 and J is TRBJ2-1; no reliable D call. This CDR3 is built from 13 residues. Trimming stripped 3 bases from V and 10 bases from J, with 16 bases between. Germline V lookup: CDR1 DFQATT, CDR2 SNEGSKA (reference sequence). The CDR3 spells CSARLVTDGEQFF. As DNA, the CDR3 is TGCAGTGCTAGGCTAGTCACCGACGGGGAGCAGTTCTTC.

This clonotype was counted many times. The gene calls are TRBV6-5 and TRBJ2-3, with a possible D match to TRBD1 (6 bases). There are 15 residues in the CDR3. The V and J ends lost 5 bases and 3 bases respectively, with 15 bases between them. Looked up from germline, CDR1 is MNHEY and CDR2 is SVGAGI. The DNA of the CDR3 is TGTGCCAGCAGTGCAGGGGTATCAAGGACAGATACGCAGTATTTT. The encoded protein is CASSAGVSRTDTQYF.

This clonotype was observed at least ten times. The chain recombines TRBV4-1 with TRBJ1-3; D is ambiguous. The ends were cut back, 1 base at V and 0 bases at J, with 10 bases in the middle. This CDR3 spans 16 amino acids. Germline-derived CDR1 and CDR2 are MGHRA and YSYEKL. CDR3 in amino acids: CASSQVGASSGNTIYF. CDR3 nucleotides: TGCGCCAGCAGCCAAGTCGGCGCCAGCTCTGGAAACACCATATATTTT.

The CDR3 spells CASSQDGVEPLWYGYTF. The CDR3 DNA reads TGTGCCAGCAGCCAAGATGGAGTAGAGCCTCTTTGGTATGGCTACACCTTC. The rearrangement links TRBV14 to TRBJ1-2; D gene ambiguous. The V gene's germline CDR1 is SGHDN and CDR2 FVKESK. Between the trimmed V and J ends, which lost 0 bases and 5 bases, there was a span of 19 bases. This CDR3 spans 17 amino acids.

Many counts were recorded for this clonotype. This rearrangement joins TRBV5-1 to TRBJ2-5; D possibly corresponds to TRBD2 (5 bases). This CDR3 has 16 residues. Germline V CDR1 and CDR2: SGHRS, YFSETQ. Trimming removed 5 bases at V and 4 bases at J, with 21 bases between. CDR3 sequence: CASRGGRGWHIETQYF. DNA of the CDR3: TGCGCCAGCAGGGGCGGGCGAGGATGGCATATAGAGACCCAGTACTTC. Full variable domain (remainder filled in from reference TRBV5-1 and TRBJ2-5): KAGVTQTPRYLIKTRGQQVTLSCSPISGHRSVSWYQQTPGQGLQFLFEYFSETQRNKGNFPGRFSGRQFSNSRSEMNVSTLELGDSALYLCASRGGRGWHIETQYFGPGTRLLVL.

Many counts were recorded for this clonotype. The rearrangement links TRBV7-9 to TRBJ2-7; possible D gene TRBD1, 6 bases. CDR3 length: 15 residues. The V and J ends lost 5 bases and 3 bases respectively, with 17 bases between them. Germline CDR1 reads SEHNR; CDR2 reads FQNEAQ (reference sequence). The CDR3 reads CASSADRLGYYEQYF. In nucleotides, the CDR3 is TGTGCCAGCAGCGCCGACAGGCTCGGGTACTACGAGCAGTACTTC. Using reference TRBV7-9 and TRBJ2-7 for the parts outside the CDR3, the full variable domain is DTGVSQNPRHKITKRGQNVTFRCDPISEHNRLYWYRQTLGQGPEFLTYFQNEAQLEKSRLLSDRFSAERPKGSFSTLEIQRTEQGDSAMYLCASSADRLGYYEQYFGPGTRLTVT.

This clonotype showed up many times. The chain links TRBV28 to TRBJ2-6; D may be TRBD2 (6 bases). The CDR3 has 16 amino acids. The germline CDR1 and CDR2 sequences are MDHEN and SYDVKM. V was clipped by 5 bases and J by 0 bases, with 11 bases between them. Here the CDR3 reads CASSHRRDSGANVLTF. The DNA for the CDR3 is TGTGCCAGCAGTCATCGGCGGGACTCTGGGGCCAACGTCCTGACTTTC.

The chain combines TRBV6-2 or TRBV6-3 with TRBJ1-1; no definite D call. This CDR3 has 13 residues. Trimming left V 6 bases short and J 5 bases short, with 13 bases between. CDR1 is MNHEY and CDR2 is SVGEGT in the germline V gene. This CDR3 is CASRWKFGTEAFF. Written as DNA, the CDR3 is TGTGCCAGCAGGTGGAAGTTCGGGACTGAAGCTTTCTTT.

This clonotype has at least ten counts. V usage is TRBV5-6 and J usage is TRBJ1-1; D ambiguous. Trimming removed 3 bases from V and 4 bases from J, with 10 bases in between. Germline CDR1 SGHDT, CDR2 YYEEEE. The CDR3 is 13 residues long. CDR3 bases: TGTGCCAGCAGCTCAGGCTCGGGCACTGAAGCTTTCTTT. Its protein product is CASSSGSGTEAFF. Full variable domain (missing parts from reference TRBV5-6 and TRBJ1-1): DAGVTQSPTHLIKTRGQQVTLRCSPKSGHDTVSWYQQALGQGPQFIFQYYEEEERQRGNFPDRFSGHQFPNYSSELNVNALLLGDSALYLCASSSGSGTEAFFGQGTRLTVV.

The V and J genes are TRBV7-2 and TRBJ2-2; TRBD1 agrees at 9 bases. The V gene end was trimmed by 6 bases and the J gene end by 5 bases; junction bases not matched to a gene: 7. The CDR3 loop spans 15 amino acids. Germline-derived CDR1 and CDR2 are SGHTA and FQGNSA. DNA of the CDR3: TGTGCCAGCAGTTGGAACAGGGGGCCTACCGGGGAGCTGTTTTTT. This translates into CASSWNRGPTGELFF. Drawing the rest from reference TRBV7-2 and TRBJ2-2, the complete variable domain is GAGVSQSPSNKVTEKGKDVELRCDPISGHTALYWYRQSLGQGLEFLIYFQGNSAPDKSGLPSDRFSAERTGGSVSTLTIQRTQQEDSAVYLCASSWNRGPTGELFFGEGSRLTVL.

V gene TRBV12-3 or TRBV12-4 combines with J gene TRBJ2-2; 9 positions match TRBD2. Trimming at V came to 11 bases and at J to 6 bases, leaving 7 bases not matched to a gene. The CDR3 runs 13 residues. The CDR3 coding sequence is TGTGCCTCAGCTACTAGCGGGCCCGGGGAGCTGTTTTTT. This translates into CASATSGPGELFF.

This clonotype has at least ten counts. The DNA for the CDR3 is TGTGCCAGTAGTGCCCGCGGTCTATCCTCGAACACCGGGGAGCTGTTTTTT. As protein: CASSARGLSSNTGELFF. V is TRBV19 and J is TRBJ2-2; no clear D. Germline-derived CDR1 and CDR2 are LNHDA and SQIVND (reference sequence). Trimming took off 5 bases at V and 0 bases at J, with 16 bases between the two ends. The CDR3 sequence is 17 residues long.

In its sample, this clonotype was seen a few times. The CDR3 protein is CASSVGQGHGEQYF. Written as DNA, the CDR3 is TGTGCCAGCAGCGTAGGACAGGGGCACGGGGAGCAGTACTTC. The chain uses TRBV9 and TRBJ2-7; the match to TRBD1 covers 8 bases. From germline, CDR1 is SGDLS and CDR2 YYNGEE. The CDR3 length is 14 residues. Unmatched junction bases numbered 6, after V lost 0 bases and J lost 7 bases.

This clonotype occurred many times. CDR3 sequence reads: CASSLGPNYGYTF. The DNA for the CDR3 is TGTGCCAGCAGCTTAGGGCCTAACTATGGCTACACCTTC. The rearrangement links TRBV7-2 to TRBJ1-2, with D unresolved. The germline V gene has CDR1 SGHTA and CDR2 FQGNSA. V was shortened by 1 base and J by 0 bases, with 3 bases between the two germline ends. The CDR3 is 13 residues long.

This clonotype was found many times. V and J are TRBV7-2 and TRBJ2-1, with D perhaps assigned TRBD1 or TRBD2 (6 bases each). Germline-derived CDR1 and CDR2 are SGHTA and FQGNSA. The CDR3 consists of 18 residues. The ends were cut back, 4 bases at V and 8 bases at J, with 27 bases in the middle. CDR3 residues: CASSYPGASATTTDEQFF. CDR3 DNA sequence: TGTGCCAGCAGCTATCCGGGGGCCTCCGCAACAACTACAGATGAGCAGTTCTTC.

At least ten counts were recorded for this clonotype. The chain has TRBV12-3 or TRBV12-4 and TRBJ1-1, with D perhaps TRBD1 (5 bases). The ends were cut back, 2 bases at V and 2 bases at J, with 15 bases in the middle. The CDR3 totals 16 residues. The CDR3 protein is CASSLILTGPNTEAFF. CDR3 DNA sequence: TGTGCCAGCAGTTTAATCCTCACAGGACCTAACACTGAAGCTTTCTTT.